A selection of T cell receptor beta chains follows, all from one sample in a study of cytomegalovirus exposure and HLA in healthy donors. TCRdb's table, derived via immunoSEQ multiplex PCR, lists solely in-frame clones and lacks some. The repertoire holds some 170,000 clones, with approximately 88% as singletons. The specimen sequenced was PBMCs. These receptors all come from a man in his thirties or forties in good health and CMV-seropositive. CDR3s include the opening cysteine and the closing phenylalanine or tryptophan. The order of the fields is D gene, V gene, J gene, clone size, CDR3 protein, CDR3 DNA. The D gene is left open where the match is weak. Clone size is shown for a subset of rows, as once, few, many or a class of expanded clone.

d_call: NA; v_call: TRBV5-1; j_call: TRBJ2-7; clone_size: NA; cdr3_aa: CASSLDQGTYEQYF; cdr3_nt: TGCGCCAGCAGCTTGGATCAGGGTACCTACGAGCAGTACTTC
d_call: NA; v_call: TRBV21-1; j_call: TRBJ2-7; clone_size: many; cdr3_aa: CASSYRDSYEQYF; cdr3_nt: TGTGCCAGCAGCTACCGGGACAGCTACGAGCAGTACTTC
d_call: TRBD1; v_call: TRBV5-1; j_call: TRBJ1-1; clone_size: NA; cdr3_aa: CASSLGITGDTEAFF; cdr3_nt: TGCGCCAGCAGCTTGGGAATTACAGGGGACACTGAAGCTTTCTTT
d_call: NA; v_call: TRBV7-2; j_call: TRBJ1-2; clone_size: NA; cdr3_aa: CASSLNFPSFNYGYTF; cdr3_nt: TGTGCCAGCAGCTTAAACTTCCCAAGTTTTAACTATGGCTACACCTTC
d_call: NA; v_call: TRBV6-6; j_call: TRBJ1-1; clone_size: NA; cdr3_aa: CASSYSTGNTEAFF; cdr3_nt: TGTGCCAGCAGTTACTCGACGGGGAACACTGAAGCTTTCTTT
d_call: TRBD2; v_call: TRBV5-1; j_call: TRBJ2-1; clone_size: NA; cdr3_aa: CASSSPGLAGGYNEQFF; cdr3_nt: TGCGCCAGCAGCTCACCGGGACTAGCGGGGGGGTACAATGAGCAGTTCTTC
d_call: TRBD1; v_call: TRBV7-6; j_call: TRBJ2-7; clone_size: NA; cdr3_aa: CASSPRQGSYEQYF; cdr3_nt: TGTGCCAGCAGCCCCCGACAGGGATCTTACGAGCAGTACTTC
d_call: NA; v_call: TRBV5-6; j_call: TRBJ1-5; clone_size: few; cdr3_aa: CASSFFGSTDSNQPQHF; cdr3_nt: TGTGCCAGCAGCTTTTTCGGGTCCACTGATAGCAATCAGCCCCAGCATTTT
d_call: TRBD1; v_call: TRBV10-3; j_call: TRBJ2-7; clone_size: NA; cdr3_aa: CAISEGQGESYEQYF; cdr3_nt: TGTGCCATCAGTGAGGGACAGGGGGAGTCCTACGAGCAGTACTTC
d_call: TRBD1; v_call: TRBV7-2; j_call: TRBJ2-1; clone_size: NA; cdr3_aa: CASSLESPGGINNEQFF; cdr3_nt: TGTGCCAGCAGCTTAGAGTCCCCAGGGGGAATAAACAATGAGCAGTTCTTC
d_call: TRBD2; v_call: TRBV7-9; j_call: TRBJ2-5; clone_size: once; cdr3_aa: CASSGLGTGGETQYF; cdr3_nt: TGTGCCAGCAGCGGACTGGGAACGGGAGGCGAGACCCAGTACTTC
d_call: NA; v_call: TRBV10-3; j_call: TRBJ2-2; clone_size: NA; cdr3_aa: CAISRTSGGTGELFF; cdr3_nt: TGTGCTATCAGTCGGACATCTGGGGGGACCGGGGAGCTGTTTTTT
d_call: TRBD1; v_call: TRBV19; j_call: TRBJ2-7; clone_size: NA; cdr3_aa: CASSIGGTGVSYEQYF; cdr3_nt: TGTGCCAGTAGTATAGGAGGGACAGGGGTCTCCTACGAGCAGTACTTC
d_call: NA; v_call: TRBV27; j_call: TRBJ2-2; clone_size: NA; cdr3_aa: CASSLFGGSNTGELFF; cdr3_nt: TGTGCCAGCAGTTTATTCGGCGGTTCTAACACCGGGGAGCTGTTTTTT
d_call: NA; v_call: TRBV30; j_call: TRBJ2-1; clone_size: many; cdr3_aa: CALGQLYNEQFF; cdr3_nt: TGTGCCCTAGGACAGTTGTACAATGAGCAGTTCTTC
d_call: TRBD1; v_call: TRBV30; j_call: TRBJ1-5; clone_size: NA; cdr3_aa: CAWSGWDRGRVNSNQPQHF; cdr3_nt: TGTGCCTGGAGCGGGTGGGACAGGGGGCGCGTTAATAGCAATCAGCCCCAGCATTTT
d_call: NA; v_call: TRBV28; j_call: TRBJ2-7; clone_size: NA; cdr3_aa: CASSGIGLYEQYF; cdr3_nt: TGTGCCAGCAGCGGGATCGGACTCTACGAGCAGTACTTC
d_call: NA; v_call: TRBV27; j_call: TRBJ2-6; clone_size: NA; cdr3_aa: CASSSPGSPGLGANVLTF; cdr3_nt: TGTGCCAGCAGTTCCCCAGGGTCCCCGGGCCTTGGGGCCAACGTCCTGACTTTC
d_call: NA; v_call: TRBV12-2; j_call: TRBJ1-5; clone_size: NA; cdr3_aa: CASRHNGRTGGNQPQHF; cdr3_nt: TGTGCAAGTCGCCACAACGGGAGGACAGGGGGGAATCAGCCCCAGCATTTT
d_call: TRBD1; v_call: TRBV7-2; j_call: TRBJ1-2; clone_size: NA; cdr3_aa: CASSTQGTGAGYTF; cdr3_nt: TGTGCCAGCAGCACCCAAGGGACAGGGGCCGGCTACACCTTC
d_call: TRBD1; v_call: TRBV28; j_call: TRBJ2-3; clone_size: NA; cdr3_aa: CASRSGQGTDTQYF; cdr3_nt: TGTGCCAGCAGGTCGGGACAGGGCACAGATACGCAGTATTTT
d_call: TRBD1; v_call: TRBV28; j_call: TRBJ1-1; clone_size: once; cdr3_aa: CASSFVVDRGHYTEAFF; cdr3_nt: TGTGCCAGCAGTTTTGTCGTGGACAGGGGGCATTACACTGAAGCTTTCTTT
d_call: TRBD1; v_call: TRBV11-1; j_call: TRBJ1-1; clone_size: NA; cdr3_aa: CASSKTGLLGGTEAFF; cdr3_nt: TGTGCCAGCAGCAAGACAGGGCTCCTGGGAGGAACTGAAGCTTTCTTT
d_call: NA; v_call: TRBV6-5; j_call: TRBJ1-4; clone_size: NA; cdr3_aa: CASSARQATNEKLFF; cdr3_nt: TGTGCCAGCAGTGCCCGACAGGCAACTAATGAAAAACTGTTTTTT
d_call: NA; v_call: TRBV4-1; j_call: TRBJ2-1; clone_size: NA; cdr3_aa: CASSQDLLAGAEQFF; cdr3_nt: TGCGCCAGCAGCCAAGATCTGTTGGCGGGGGCCGAGCAGTTCTTC
d_call: NA; v_call: TRBV7-2; j_call: TRBJ2-7; clone_size: NA; cdr3_aa: CASSLEYSTYEQYF; cdr3_nt: TGTGCCAGCAGCTTAGAATATAGTACCTACGAGCAGTACTTC
d_call: TRBD2; v_call: TRBV10-3; j_call: TRBJ2-1; clone_size: NA; cdr3_aa: CAIRGVAGWNEQFF; cdr3_nt: TGTGCCATCAGGGGGGTAGCGGGATGGAATGAGCAGTTCTTC
d_call: NA; v_call: TRBV4-1; j_call: TRBJ2-1; clone_size: NA; cdr3_aa: CASSQGPGWNEQFF; cdr3_nt: TGCGCCAGCAGCCAAGGTCCAGGGTGGAATGAGCAGTTCTTC
d_call: NA; v_call: TRBV9; j_call: TRBJ2-7; clone_size: NA; cdr3_aa: CASSLSRDKGSEQYF; cdr3_nt: TGTGCCAGCAGTCTCTCAAGGGACAAAGGGTCCGAGCAGTACTTC
d_call: TRBD1; v_call: TRBV7-6; j_call: TRBJ2-7; clone_size: NA; cdr3_aa: CASSLDPGQGSEQYF; cdr3_nt: TGTGCCAGCAGCTTAGACCCGGGACAGGGGTCCGAGCAGTACTTC
d_call: TRBD2; v_call: TRBV7-3; j_call: TRBJ2-1; clone_size: NA; cdr3_aa: CASSLTSGSINEQFF; cdr3_nt: TGTGCCAGCAGCTTAACTAGCGGGAGTATTAATGAGCAGTTCTTC
d_call: NA; v_call: TRBV7-9; j_call: TRBJ2-2; clone_size: NA; cdr3_aa: CASGRDTGELFF; cdr3_nt: TGTGCCAGCGGTAGAGATACCGGGGAGCTGTTTTTT
d_call: NA; v_call: TRBV28; j_call: TRBJ1-5; clone_size: NA; cdr3_aa: CASRIQGGGNQPQHF; cdr3_nt: TGTGCCAGCAGAATCCAGGGAGGGGGCAATCAGCCCCAGCATTTT
d_call: NA; v_call: TRBV29-1; j_call: TRBJ2-6; clone_size: NA; cdr3_aa: CSVYQGSGANVLTF; cdr3_nt: TGCAGCGTTTACCAGGGTTCTGGGGCCAACGTCCTGACTTTC